These T cell receptor beta chains were read from a single sample in a study of blood T cell repertoires in COVID-19. TCRdb keeps only in-frame clones here, not all; method: immunoSEQ multiplex PCR. The sample has 150,000 to 250,000 clones, approximately 80% seen once. The sequenced sample was PBMCs or T cells enriched from blood (not recorded which). These receptors were taken from a man aged 35-49 years who had recovered from COVID-19. CDR3s include the opening cysteine and the closing phenylalanine or tryptophan. A D gene is named only where the DNA matches it firmly.

cdr3_aa cdr3_length d_call v_call
CASSSGQGEGYTF 13 TRBD1 TRBV5-1
CASSPAGGARTEAFF 15 NA TRBV18
CASSPPAQPNTEAFF 15 NA TRBV18
CASTRERLNSPLHF 14 NA TRBV6-5
CASSPGTGTPWEQYF 15 TRBD1 TRBV18
CASSPKARNTGELFF 15 NA TRBV27
CASSGTSGTTGELFF 15 TRBD2 TRBV6-5
CASSPGLAGGEQFF 14 TRBD2 TRBV5-1
CAWAGTGREKLFF 13 TRBD1 TRBV30
CASSTGSHEKLFF 13 NA TRBV9
CASSPSEGTEAFF 13 NA TRBV13
CASSSSGPNTGELFF 15 NA TRBV19
CAWRIQGTDTQYF 13 TRBD1 TRBV30
CASSLDRGVHEQYF 14 TRBD1 TRBV3-1/TRBV3-2
CASSVHREASGVPYF 15 TRBD2 TRBV28
CASSGLLLEVDQPQHF 16 NA TRBV2
CASSEARTQLHF 12 NA TRBV6-1
CASSRPFEDTGELFF 15 NA TRBV28
CASSQGQEHSPLHF 14 TRBD1 TRBV27
CASSLDSSGNTIYF 14 NA TRBV9
CATTPGTLRMETQYF 15 NA TRBV15
CSVGPTGSLTEAFF 14 TRBD1 TRBV29-1
CASSAGTGTYEQYF 14 TRBD1 TRBV5-1
CASSSGTGVETQYF 14 TRBD1 TRBV28
CSVAGTESFYGYTF 14 TRBD1 TRBV29-1
CASTTGNSGNTIYF 14 NA TRBV6-5
CASSQDALVETQYF 14 NA TRBV4-2
CASSLASRGSNSPLHF 16 NA TRBV7-2
CASSDFRAVRSEEKLFF 17 NA TRBV25-1
CASIRDRAYESNQPQHF 17 TRBD1 TRBV19
CASQPPQQVPQHF 13 NA TRBV6-1
CSAGLHPGYTF 11 NA TRBV20-1
CSVGQGPSYEQYF 13 TRBD1 TRBV29-1
CASSFRLSSYNEQFF 15 NA TRBV11-2
CASSFGAGVSYEQYF 15 NA TRBV27
CASSLASRSGELFF 14 NA TRBV7-6
CASSLLGNSRYEQYF 15 NA TRBV6-5
CATSSPGTEDYEQYF 15 TRBD1 TRBV15
CASSLAGGSTNYGYTF 16 NA TRBV7-2
CASSQGTDLSYEQYF 15 NA TRBV4-3
CSASSAGGLAKNIQYF 16 TRBD2 TRBV20-1
CASRLELIRGRETEAFF 17 NA TRBV12-2
CASSPRPSLTDTQYF 15 NA TRBV18
CASSFRLAGGNEQFF 15 TRBD2 TRBV5-1
CASSQAGNQPQHF 13 NA TRBV4-3
CASSSLGLAGLNEQFF 16 TRBD2 TRBV11-3
CASSPGQEAEAFF 13 TRBD1 TRBV18
CATSDHRVSTASEQFF 16 NA TRBV24-1
CAWRLQGANGYTF 13 TRBD1 TRBV30
CASSLIGGVAVTEAFF 16 TRBD1 TRBV5-1
CATSRDLAREWYNEQFF 17 NA TRBV15
CASSPFPPLAGHNEQFF 17 TRBD2 TRBV9
CASSYSGGYGYTF 13 NA TRBV6-5
CASSQDEWGYTF 12 NA TRBV4-1
CASSVAGGPRETQYF 15 TRBD2 TRBV9
CASSPGGTRAYNEQFF 16 TRBD2 TRBV28
CATSDGGYTDTQYF 14 NA TRBV24-1